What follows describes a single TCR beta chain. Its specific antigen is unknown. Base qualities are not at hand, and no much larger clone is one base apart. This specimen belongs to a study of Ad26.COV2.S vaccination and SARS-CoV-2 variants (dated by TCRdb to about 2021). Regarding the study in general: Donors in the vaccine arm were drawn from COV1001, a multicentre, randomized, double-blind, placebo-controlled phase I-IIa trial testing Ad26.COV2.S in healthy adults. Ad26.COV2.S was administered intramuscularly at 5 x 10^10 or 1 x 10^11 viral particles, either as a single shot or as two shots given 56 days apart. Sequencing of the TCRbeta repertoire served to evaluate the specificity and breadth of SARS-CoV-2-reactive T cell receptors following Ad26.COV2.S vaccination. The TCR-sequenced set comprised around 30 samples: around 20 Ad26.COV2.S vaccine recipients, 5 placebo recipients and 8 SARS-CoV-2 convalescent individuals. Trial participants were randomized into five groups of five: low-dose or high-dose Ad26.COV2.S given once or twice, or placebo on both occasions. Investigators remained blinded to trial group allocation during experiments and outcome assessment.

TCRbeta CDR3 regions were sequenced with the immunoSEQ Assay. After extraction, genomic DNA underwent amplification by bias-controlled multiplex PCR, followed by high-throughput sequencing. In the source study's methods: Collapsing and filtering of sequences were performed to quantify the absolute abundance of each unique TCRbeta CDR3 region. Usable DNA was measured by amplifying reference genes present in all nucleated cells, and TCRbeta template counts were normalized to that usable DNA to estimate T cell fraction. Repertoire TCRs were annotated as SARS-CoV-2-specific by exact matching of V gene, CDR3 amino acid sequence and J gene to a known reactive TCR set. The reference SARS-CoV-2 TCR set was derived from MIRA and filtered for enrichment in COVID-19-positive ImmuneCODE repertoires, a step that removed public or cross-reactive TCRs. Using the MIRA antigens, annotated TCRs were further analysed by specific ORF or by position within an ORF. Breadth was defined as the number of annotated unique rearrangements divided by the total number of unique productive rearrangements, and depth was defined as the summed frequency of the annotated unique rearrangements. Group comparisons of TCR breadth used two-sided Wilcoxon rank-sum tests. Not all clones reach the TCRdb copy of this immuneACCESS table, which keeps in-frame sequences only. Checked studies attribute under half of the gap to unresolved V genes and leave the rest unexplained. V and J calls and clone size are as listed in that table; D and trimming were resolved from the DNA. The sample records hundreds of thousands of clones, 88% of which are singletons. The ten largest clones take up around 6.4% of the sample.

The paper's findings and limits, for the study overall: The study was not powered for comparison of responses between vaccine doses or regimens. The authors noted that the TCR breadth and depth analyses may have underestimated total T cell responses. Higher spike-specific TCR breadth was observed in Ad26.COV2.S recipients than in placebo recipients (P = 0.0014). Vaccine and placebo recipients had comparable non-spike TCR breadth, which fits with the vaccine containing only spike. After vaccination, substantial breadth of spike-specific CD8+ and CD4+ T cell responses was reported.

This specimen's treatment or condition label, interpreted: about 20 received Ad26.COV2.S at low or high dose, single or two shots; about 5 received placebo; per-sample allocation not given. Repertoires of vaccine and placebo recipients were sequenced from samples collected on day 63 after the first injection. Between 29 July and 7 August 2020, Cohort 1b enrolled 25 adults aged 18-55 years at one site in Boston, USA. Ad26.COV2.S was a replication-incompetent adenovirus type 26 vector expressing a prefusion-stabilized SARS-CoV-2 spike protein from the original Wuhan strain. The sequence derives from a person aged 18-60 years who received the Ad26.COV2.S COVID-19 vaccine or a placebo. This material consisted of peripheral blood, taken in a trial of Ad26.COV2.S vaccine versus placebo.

The nucleotides are TGTGCCACCAGCAGAGAATTGACGTTGGACGAGCAGTACTTC. The encoded protein is CATSRELTLDEQYF. The chain employs TRBV15 and TRBJ2-7, with the D gene uncertain. The V and J ends are trimmed by 0 bases and 5 bases, leaving 11 bases between them. The CDR3, cysteine through phenylalanine, is 14 amino acids long. Only the CDR3 portion is preserved as DNA: 42 bases, with reading frame beginning at the first base. CDR1 and CDR2, per the germline V gene (reference sequence), are LNHNV and YYDKDF.